The 32 T cell receptor beta chains presented below share a single source sample, sequenced in a study of T cells in Graves' hyperthyroidism and ophthalmopathy. RNA transcripts served as the template for amplifying TCR beta CDR3 regions. TCR CDR3 regions were first amplified by RT-PCR with HTBI primers. TCRdb passed the multiplex PCR reads through MiXCR, listing each CDR3 protein once. This table has about 560,000 distinct CDR3 sequences, 15% to 18% appearing once. Sequencing input: blood. The receptors were sampled from a young woman with Graves' hyperthyroidism.

This clonotype was found many times. The gene calls are TRBV6-1 and TRBJ1-1; D is unresolved. Germline-derived CDR1 and CDR2 are MNHNS and SASEGT. The CDR3 is 13 residues long. Between the trimmed V and J ends, which lost 2 bases and 5 bases, there was a span of 9 bases. CDR3 DNA sequence: TGTGCCAGCAGTGAACGGGGTCCGACTGAAGCTTTCTTT. It codes for CASSERGPTEAFF.

J is TRBJ2-1 and V is TRBV6-1; TRBD2 aligns across 14 bases. The CDR3 extends over 16 amino acids. Germline-derived CDR1 and CDR2 are MNHNS and SASEGT. J lost 2 bases, V lost 4 bases, and 1 base had no gene match. CDR3 sequence reads: CASSGTSGRTYNEQFF. CDR3 nucleotides: TGTGCCAGCAGTGGGACTAGCGGGAGGACCTACAATGAGCAGTTCTTC.

The sample holds a few counts of this clonotype. V and J are TRBV27 and TRBJ2-7; D is unresolved. V dropped 5 bases and J dropped 5 bases, with 13 bases sitting between them. The CDR3 covers 13 residues. CDR1 is MNHEY and CDR2 is SMNVEV in the germline V gene (reference sequence). CDR3 sequence reads: CASSIQNPDEQYF. CDR3 in DNA: TGTGCCAGCAGTATTCAGAATCCCGACGAGCAGTACTTC.

This clonotype occurred a few times. V is TRBV6-5 and J is TRBJ2-4; possibly TRBD1 or TRBD2 for D (5 bases each). Germline-derived CDR1 and CDR2 are MNHEY and SVGAGI. The CDR3 is 14 residues long. Trimming removed 2 bases from V and 7 bases from J, with 12 bases in between. As DNA, the CDR3 is TGTGCCAGCAGTTACGGGGGACCGGATAACATTCAGTACTTC. Amino acid sequence: CASSYGGPDNIQYF.

In this sample, this clonotype turned up a few times. V usage is TRBV7-6 and J usage is TRBJ1-1; no clear D gene. This CDR3 has 13 residues. Germline loops: CDR1 SGHVS, CDR2 FNYEAQ. V was trimmed by 0 bases and J by 4 bases, leaving 6 bases between them. In nucleotides, the CDR3 is TGTGCCAGCAGCTTAGCGCATCTCACTGAAGCTTTCTTT. Its protein is CASSLAHLTEAFF.

This clonotype has at least ten counts. The J gene is TRBJ2-7, the V gene TRBV12-5; tentatively, D is TRBD1 (7 bases). The germline CDR1 and CDR2 sequences are LGHNT and FRNRAP. V was shortened by 2 bases and J by 7 bases, with 15 bases between the two germline ends. CDR3 length: 14 residues. The CDR3 here is CASGLLTGAGEQYF. CDR3 in DNA: TGTGCTAGTGGTTTGTTAACAGGGGCGGGGGAGCAGTACTTC. The full variable domain, with the rest looked up from reference TRBV12-5 and TRBJ2-7, is DARVTQTPRHKVTEMGQEVTMRCQPILGHNTVFWYRQTMMQGLELLAYFRNRAPLDDSGMPKDRFSAEMPDATLATLKIQPSEPRDSAVYFCASGLLTGAGEQYFGPGTRLTVT.

This clonotype was counted at least ten times. The V call is TRBV12-3 or TRBV12-4, the J call TRBJ1-6; no reliable D call. Trimming removed 2 bases from V and 0 bases from J, with 5 bases in between. The CDR3 contains 15 residues. CDR3 nucleotide sequence: TGTGCCAGCAGTTTAAGTAGCTCCTATAATTCACCCCTCCACTTT. The encoded protein is CASSLSSSYNSPLHF.

This clonotype was detected a few times. J is TRBJ2-3 and V is TRBV4-1, with TRBD2 matching 14 bases. Trimming took 6 bases from V and 2 from J; bases not matched to a gene: 7. This CDR3 region has 17 residues. Germline V lookup: CDR1 MGHRA, CDR2 YSYEKL. The CDR3 nucleotides are TGCGCCAGCAGAGGGACTAGCGGGAGTTACTTCACAGATACGCAGTATTTT. Amino acid sequence: CASRGTSGSYFTDTQYF.

The sample holds one count of this clonotype. A junction boundary mismatches the germline segment, possibly from a read error. This CDR3 reads CTSSEVMSVYNEQFF. The DNA of the CDR3 is TGTACCAGCAGTGAGGTCATGAGTGTATACAATGAGCAGTTCTTC. The gene calls are TRBV6-1 and TRBJ2-1; D call uncertain. This CDR3 contains 15 residues. Germline loops: CDR1 MNHNS, CDR2 SASEGT.

There are many counts of this clonotype. The rearrangement links TRBV30 to TRBJ2-2, with TRBD2 matching 9 bases. V lost 6 bases and J lost 3; bases outside the gene matches: 5. The CDR3 covers 14 residues. Per germline, CDR1 GTSNPN and CDR2 SVGIG (reference sequence). The CDR3 protein is CACGTSSYTGELFF. The CDR3 nucleotides are TGTGCCTGCGGGACTAGCAGCTACACCGGGGAGCTGTTTTTT.

This chain connects TRBV20-1 to TRBJ2-1; no clear D. CDR1 and CDR2 from the germline V gene are DFQATT and SNEGSKA (reference sequence). The CDR3 runs 12 residues. The ends were cut back, 3 bases at V and 10 bases at J, with 13 bases in the middle. CDR3 amino acids: CSASLGIGEQFF. CDR3 DNA sequence: TGCAGTGCTAGTTTGGGGATCGGAGAGCAGTTCTTC.

This clonotype has at least ten counts. This rearrangement joins TRBV10-3 to TRBJ1-1; D perhaps matches TRBD1 (6 bases). Trimming took 4 bases from V and 5 from J, leaving 14 bases between them. This CDR3 spans 14 amino acids. Per the germline V gene, CDR1 is ENHRY and CDR2 is SYGVKD. The chain's CDR3 is CAISGGQGRTEAFF. The CDR3 nucleotides are TGTGCCATCAGTGGTGGGCAGGGGAGGACTGAAGCTTTCTTT.

This clonotype came up once. J is TRBJ2-3 and V is TRBV7-2; TRBD2 aligns across 10 bases. The junction had 7 bases not matched to a gene; V was cut back by 4 bases and J by 0 bases. Germline V lookup: CDR1 SGHTA, CDR2 FQGNSA. The CDR3 is 17 amino acids. Here the CDR3 DNA reads TGTGCCAGCAGCTCCAGACTAGCGGGCACTAGCACAGATACGCAGTATTTT. This codes for CASSSRLAGTSTDTQYF. The whole variable domain, filled in from reference TRBV7-2 and TRBJ2-3, reads GAGVSQSPSNKVTEKGKDVELRCDPISGHTALYWYRQSLGQGLEFLIYFQGNSAPDKSGLPSDRFSAERTGGSVSTLTIQRTQQEDSAVYLCASSSRLAGTSTDTQYFGPGTRLTVL.

This clonotype was counted at least ten times. CDR3 residues: CASSVRTSGSLGNTGELFF. As DNA, the CDR3 is TGTGCCAGCAGCGTGCGGACTAGCGGGAGCCTAGGTAACACCGGGGAGCTGTTTTTT. This chain joins TRBV7-2 and TRBJ2-2; 13 bases agree with TRBD2. The trim removed 5 bases at V and 2 bases at J, leaving 11 bases unmatched. There are 19 residues in the CDR3. CDR1 SGHTA and CDR2 FQGNSA come from the germline V gene.

There are many counts of this clonotype. The CDR3 nucleotides read TGTGCCAGCAGTTTAGGGACAGGTCGCGGCAATCAGCCCCAGCATTTT. The encoded protein is CASSLGTGRGNQPQHF. The genes are TRBV12-3 or TRBV12-4 and TRBJ1-5; 7 bases fit TRBD1. The V segment lost 1 base and the J segment 2 bases; nucleotides outside the gene matches: 5. The CDR3 covers 16 residues.

The chain uses TRBV5-4 and TRBJ2-5, with 8 bases lining up with TRBD1. The CDR3 sequence is 14 residues long. Germline V gives CDR1 SGHNT, CDR2 YYREEE (reference sequence). J gave up 3 bases and V 4 bases, and 5 bases lay outside the gene matches. CDR3: CASSPRDRKETQYF. CDR3 coding DNA: TGTGCCAGCAGCCCGAGGGACAGGAAAGAGACCCAGTACTTC.

This chain connects TRBV7-6 to TRBJ2-1, with unresolved D. The V and J ends lost 5 bases and 5 bases respectively, with 16 bases between them. The CDR3 is 15 amino acids. The V gene's germline CDR1 is SGHVS and CDR2 FNYEAQ. CDR3 sequence: CASSLMFGKNNEQFF. The CDR3 DNA reads TGTGCCAGCAGCCTTATGTTTGGGAAAAACAATGAGCAGTTCTTC.

The genes are TRBV20-1 and TRBJ1-2; unclear D gene. Germline loops: CDR1 DFQATT, CDR2 SNEGSKA (reference sequence). This CDR3 region has 12 residues. V lost 6 bases to trimming and J lost 0 bases, with 8 bases between them. CDR3 sequence reads: CSARRPNYGYTF. The CDR3 DNA sequence: TGCAGTGCCCGACGGCCTAACTATGGCTACACCTTC.

There are a few counts of this clonotype. The rearrangement joins TRBV29-1 to TRBJ2-7; D is unclear. CDR1 is SQVTM and CDR2 is ANQGSEA in the germline V gene. V dropped 3 bases and J dropped 0 bases, with 9 bases sitting between them. This CDR3 has 13 residues. As DNA, the CDR3 is TGCAGCGTTGATGTCCCAGGCTCCTACGAGCAGTACTTC. Amino acids: CSVDVPGSYEQYF.

With regard to this clonotype: At one of its ends the junction is not consistent with the germline gene, which may arise from a read error. The chain carries TRBV7-6 and TRBJ2-2, with D perhaps TRBD2 (6 bases). Germline V gene data show CDR1 as SGHVS and CDR2 as FNYEAQ. CDR3 length: 18 amino acids. This CDR3 reads CASSYEGAVHANTGGLFF. In DNA form, the CDR3 reads TGTGCCAGCAGCTACGAAGGGGCCGTCCACGCGAACACCGGGGGGCTGTTTTTT.

This clonotype was seen more than once but under ten times. With a much larger clone just one base away, this may be a read error. V is TRBV27 and J is TRBJ2-7; 10 nucleotides agree with TRBD2. Per germline, CDR1 MNHEY and CDR2 SMNVEV (reference sequence). The CDR3 is made up of 14 amino acids. CDR3 DNA sequence: TGTGCCAGCAGTTATGTAGCGGGGGGCTACGGGCAGTACTTC. Translation gives CASSYVAGGYGQYF.

A single count supports this clonotype. The J gene is TRBJ1-4, the V gene TRBV6-1, with TRBD1 as a possible D gene (5 bases). From germline, CDR1 is MNHNS and CDR2 SASEGT. Trimming took 11 bases from V and 3 from J, leaving 16 bases between them. This CDR3 is built from 14 residues. Written as DNA, the CDR3 is TGTGCCGCCGGCCCCAGGGATCCTAATGAAAAACTGTTTTTT. Protein product: CAAGPRDPNEKLFF.

A few counts support this clonotype. The CDR3 here is CSARSGLRLHSNQPQHF. In DNA, the CDR3 is TGCAGTGCTAGATCCGGACTTCGACTCCATAGCAATCAGCCCCAGCATTTT. The gene calls are TRBV20-1 and TRBJ1-5, with D unresolved. The germline gives CDR1 DFQATT, CDR2 SNEGSKA (reference sequence). CDR3 size: 17 residues. Trimming took 2 bases from V and 0 from J, leaving 17 bases between them.

This clonotype was picked up many times. The gene calls are TRBV30 and TRBJ1-1; D possibly corresponds to TRBD1 (5 bases). Germline V gives CDR1 GTSNPN, CDR2 SVGIG (reference sequence). Trimming left V 0 bases short and J 7 bases short, with 12 bases between. The CDR3 totals 13 residues. DNA for the CDR3: TGTGCCTGGAGTGTTCACGGGACTAATGAAGCTTTCTTT. As protein: CAWSVHGTNEAFF.

The sample holds many counts of this clonotype. The rearrangement links TRBV6-2 or TRBV6-3 to TRBJ2-7, with TRBD1 as a possible D gene (6 bases). This CDR3 is 13 amino acids long. Germline assignment: CDR1 MNHEY and CDR2 SVGEGT. The V gene lost 7 bases and the J gene lost 2 bases, with 12 bases spanning the gap. The CDR3 bases are TGTGCCAGCAAAGCGACAGGCACCTACGAGCAGTACTTC. Amino acid sequence: CASKATGTYEQYF.

This clonotype was seen repeatedly, ten times or more. The chain links TRBV3-1 to TRBJ2-7; D is perhaps TRBD2 (6 bases). The germline V and J ends were trimmed by 3 bases and 2 bases, with 17 bases remaining between them. This CDR3 is built from 16 residues. CDR1 and CDR2 from the germline V gene are LGHDT and YNNKEL (reference sequence). For the CDR3, the DNA is TGTGCCAGCAGCCATAGACTAGGGGCATCCCCCTACGAGCAGTACTTC. As protein: CASSHRLGASPYEQYF.

This clonotype was detected ten times or more. V is TRBV20-1 and J is TRBJ2-1; D not certain. Looked up from germline, CDR1 is DFQATT and CDR2 is SNEGSKA (reference sequence). CDR3 length: 12 amino acids. The V and J ends lost 0 bases and 10 bases respectively, with 10 bases between them. The CDR3 bases are TGCAGTGCTAGAGACGTGACGTCCGAGCAGTTCTTC. The encoded protein is CSARDVTSEQFF.

The chain links TRBV6-2 or TRBV6-3 to TRBJ2-1; unclear D gene. V lost 6 bases and J 3 bases, leaving 12 bases between the germline ends. CDR3 size: 14 residues. Germline lookup yields CDR1 MNHEY and CDR2 SVGEGT. The CDR3: CASRIGIYYNEQFF. The CDR3 DNA sequence: TGTGCCAGCAGGATAGGGATCTACTACAATGAGCAGTTCTTC.

This clonotype was recorded at least ten times. V and J are TRBV3-1 and TRBJ2-2; D is uncertain. V gave up 2 bases and J gave up 4 bases, with 11 bases separating them. CDR1 is LGHDT, CDR2 YNNKEL, per germline (reference sequence). The CDR3 sequence is 15 residues long. The CDR3 DNA reads TGTGCCAGCAGCCAATTCGTCGTTGGCACCGGGGAGCTGTTTTTT. This sequence encodes CASSQFVVGTGELFF.

This clonotype was found many times. This rearrangement joins TRBV2 to TRBJ2-3, with 15 bases identical to TRBD2. The length of the CDR3 is 20 residues. V dropped 0 bases and J dropped 5; count of bases not matched to a gene: 12. CDR1 is SNHLY, CDR2 FYNNEI, per germline. CDR3 coding DNA: TGTGCCAGCAGTGAAGCGCGGGGACTAGCGGGAGGCCCCCTCCAAGATACGCAGTATTTT. It specifies CASSEARGLAGGPLQDTQYF.

This clonotype was observed many times. This sequence joins TRBV7-2 and TRBJ2-7; D may be TRBD1 (6 bases). Looked up from germline, CDR1 is SGHTA and CDR2 is FQGNSA. Trimming took 2 bases from V and 4 from J, leaving 12 bases between them. The CDR3 spans 14 residues. In DNA form, the CDR3 reads TGTGCCAGCAGCTTATTCGGACAGAAGTACGAGCAGTACTTC. Protein: CASSLFGQKYEQYF.

There are many counts of this clonotype. This chain connects TRBV28 to TRBJ1-2; D not certain. The CDR3 is 11 residues long. Deletions cut 10 bases from V and 4 bases from J, with 10 bases between. Germline CDR1 and CDR2: MDHEN and SYDVKM. This CDR3 is CATSASYGYTF. CDR3 nucleotide sequence: TGTGCCACAAGCGCCTCCTATGGCTACACCTTC.